This passage covers 25 T cell receptor beta chains from one sample sequenced in a study of T cell changes during pregnancy in multiple sclerosis. The table came from immunoSEQ multiplex PCR; TCRdb's copy has only in-frame clones and leaves some out. The data contain about 41,000 clones, 90% to 95% of them singletons. The source was CD8+ T cells from peripheral blood mononuclear cells, collected in the third trimester of pregnancy. These receptors were collected from a female donor with multiple sclerosis, enrolled in a pregnancy study.

This clone was detected once. V is TRBV7-9 and J is TRBJ1-4; 10 positions match TRBD1. Germline values: CDR1 SEHNR, CDR2 FQNEAQ (reference sequence). The CDR3 runs to 13 residues. Trimming took 4 bases from V and 14 from J; bases not matched to a gene: 7. The CDR3 protein is CASSWTGGHRLFF. CDR3 in DNA: TGTGCCAGCAGCTGGACAGGGGGTCACCGGCTGTTTTTT.

V gene TRBV11-3 combines with J gene TRBJ2-7; the D is unclear. Germline V gene data show CDR1 as SGHNT and CDR2 as YENEEA. This CDR3 region has 12 residues. V shed 3 bases and J shed 6 bases, with 9 bases lying between them. CDR3 nucleotides: TGTGCCAGCAGCTTTATTCCGTGCGAGCAGTACTTC. Its translation: CASSFIPCEQYF.

In nucleotides, the CDR3 is TGTGCCAGCAGCCCCAGGACACAATATGGCTACACCTTC. It is translated as CASSPRTQYGYTF. The V call is TRBV7-9, the J call TRBJ1-2; possible D gene TRBD1, 5 bases. The CDR3 extends over 13 amino acids. Germline CDR1 reads SEHNR; CDR2 reads FQNEAQ (reference sequence). Trimming took off 5 bases at V and 5 bases at J, with 12 bases between the two ends.

CDR3 coding DNA: TGTGCCAGCACCAAGGGACTAGACCACGAGCAGTACTTC. It yields the protein CASTKGLDHEQYF. The V and J genes are TRBV27 and TRBJ2-7; 8 bases line up with TRBD2. The CDR3 has 13 residues. Germline V gene lookup returns CDR1 MNHEY and CDR2 SMNVEV (reference sequence). Unmatched junction bases numbered 7, after V lost 7 bases and J lost 5 bases.

The gene calls are TRBV6-5 and TRBJ1-1; maybe TRBD1 (5 bases). CDR3 length: 13 amino acids. Trimming left V 3 bases short and J 5 bases short, with 10 bases between. CDR1 and CDR2 (germline): MNHEY, SVGAGI. The CDR3 sequence is CASSYGAGTEAFF. Written as DNA, the CDR3 is TGTGCCAGCAGTTATGGGGCAGGGACTGAAGCTTTCTTT.

This clone was seen a single time. This chain joins TRBV27 and TRBJ2-1; no firm D call. CDR1 is MNHEY, CDR2 SMNVEV, per germline (reference sequence). CDR3 length: 14 amino acids. V was clipped by 6 bases and J by 5 bases, with 14 bases between them. CDR3: CASSPSRGNNEQFF. CDR3 DNA sequence: TGTGCCAGCAGCCCTTCGAGAGGAAACAATGAGCAGTTCTTC.

The genes are TRBV19 and TRBJ2-7; D is undetermined. This CDR3 has 11 amino acids. The germline V gene has CDR1 LNHDA and CDR2 SQIVND (reference sequence). V lost 4 bases, J lost 3 bases, and 4 bases lay in between. The CDR3: CASSNLYEQYF. The DNA for the CDR3 is TGTGCCAGTAGTAATCTCTACGAGCAGTACTTC.

The rearrangement links TRBV4-1 to TRBJ2-7; 8 bases fit TRBD1. This CDR3 spans 14 amino acids. J lost 5 bases, V lost 0 bases, and 3 bases had no gene match. CDR1 MGHRA and CDR2 YSYEKL come from the germline V gene. CDR3 protein: CASSQDRGRDEQYF. The CDR3 nucleotides read TGCGCCAGCAGCCAAGACAGGGGGCGCGACGAGCAGTACTTC.

The rearrangement joins TRBV5-1 to TRBJ2-2; TRBD2 agrees at 8 bases. The junction had 8 bases not matched to a gene; V was cut back by 0 bases and J by 7 bases. This CDR3 is built from 16 residues. Germline loops: CDR1 SGHRS, CDR2 YFSETQ. CDR3 region: CASSLGPRGGLGELFF. In DNA form, the CDR3 reads TGCGCCAGCAGCTTGGGCCCCCGGGGGGGGCTCGGGGAGCTGTTTTTT.

The genes are TRBV4-3 and TRBJ2-6; D perhaps matches TRBD1 (6 bases). Per germline, CDR1 LGHNA and CDR2 YSLEER. V lost 0 bases and J 0 bases, leaving 18 bases between the germline ends. CDR3 length: 20 amino acids. CDR3 nucleotide sequence: TGCGCCAGCAGCCAAGATCTTGCGGTGTGGACAGACTCTGGGGCCAACGTCCTGACTTTC. Translation gives CASSQDLAVWTDSGANVLTF.

The chain recombines TRBV4-3 with TRBJ1-3; TRBD1 matches 7 bases. The V gene end was trimmed by 0 bases and the J gene end by 2 bases; junction bases not matched to a gene: 4. CDR3 length equals 16 residues. The germline gives CDR1 LGHNA, CDR2 YSLEER. The CDR3 nucleotides read TGCGCCAGCAGCCAAGATTTGACAGGGACTGGAAACACCATATATTTT. Its protein is CASSQDLTGTGNTIYF.

This clone was seen only once. J is TRBJ2-1 and V is TRBV7-9; 7 bases are a match to TRBD1. The CDR3 runs 15 residues. J was trimmed by 5 bases and V by 5 bases; bases with no gene match: 9. Germline values: CDR1 SEHNR, CDR2 FQNEAQ (reference sequence). The CDR3 loop is CASSLIPTGNNEQFF. The CDR3 DNA reads as TGTGCCAGCAGCCTGATACCGACAGGGAACAATGAGCAGTTCTTC.

This clone appeared a few times. The chain carries TRBV7-6 and TRBJ2-1; 7 nucleotides line up with TRBD1. CDR3 length equals 15 residues. From germline, CDR1 is SGHVS and CDR2 FNYEAQ. V shed 5 bases and J 0 bases; nucleotides not matched to a gene: 4. As DNA, the CDR3 is TGTGCCAGCAGCGTGGGACAGAGCTCCTACAATGAGCAGTTCTTC. Translated: CASSVGQSSYNEQFF.

The rearrangement links TRBV28 to TRBJ2-7; D gene unclear. The CDR3 extends over 13 amino acids. V lost 5 bases, J lost 1 base, and 9 bases lay in between. From germline, CDR1 is MDHEN and CDR2 SYDVKM. CDR3 residues: CASSTGFSYEQYF. CDR3 DNA sequence: TGTGCCAGCAGTACCGGGTTTTCCTACGAGCAGTACTTC.

The chain combines TRBV12-5 with TRBJ1-2, with 10 bases identical to TRBD1. V trimming: 5 bases; J trimming: 6 bases; junction bases outside the gene matches: 6. Germline V gives CDR1 LGHNT, CDR2 FRNRAP. CDR3 length: 14 amino acids. For the CDR3, the DNA is TGTGCTAGTGGTGTAGACAGGGGGCGGGATGGCTACACCTTC. Protein sequence: CASGVDRGRDGYTF. Variable domain in full (rest from reference TRBV12-5 and TRBJ1-2): DARVTQTPRHKVTEMGQEVTMRCQPILGHNTVFWYRQTMMQGLELLAYFRNRAPLDDSGMPKDRFSAEMPDATLATLKIQPSEPRDSAVYFCASGVDRGRDGYTFGSGTRLTVV.

The table lists this clone with a few counts. CDR3 sequence reads: CASSLARVDYGYTF. The CDR3 region has the DNA TGTGCCAGCAGTTTAGCTCGGGTGGACTATGGCTACACCTTC. The chain carries TRBV28 and TRBJ1-2; D unclear. This CDR3 has 14 residues. Trimming took 2 bases from V and 3 from J, leaving 10 bases between them. CDR1 is MDHEN, CDR2 SYDVKM, per germline.

V usage is TRBV27 and J usage is TRBJ2-3; D not resolved. The CDR3 is 14 amino acids. Trimming pared 1 base from V and 1 base from J, leaving 6 bases between. Per the germline V gene, CDR1 is MNHEY and CDR2 is SMNVEV (reference sequence). The chain's CDR3 is CASSLLAGTDTQYF. CDR3 bases: TGTGCCAGCAGTTTATTGGCGGGCACAGATACGCAGTATTTT.

The chain joins TRBV27 to TRBJ2-2, with 12 bases lining up with TRBD2. Trimming cost V 5 bases and J 4 bases; bases outside gene matches: 8. The CDR3 is 17 amino acids. Germline V gene sequence: CDR1 MNHEY, CDR2 SMNVEV (reference sequence). The CDR3: CASSPSTSGSLTGELFF. The CDR3 DNA is TGTGCCAGCAGTCCATCGACTAGCGGGAGTCTCACCGGGGAGCTGTTTTTT.

Details on this clone: At one of its ends the junction is not consistent with the germline gene, which may arise from a read error. The rearrangement links TRBV13 to TRBJ1-2; 12 bases match TRBD1. Germline lookup yields CDR1 PRHDT and CDR2 FYEKMQ (reference sequence). This CDR3 contains 15 residues. CDR3 amino acids: CASSLGTGGPYGYTF. The DNA for the CDR3 is TGTGCCAGCAGCCTAGGGACAGGGGGCCCCTATGGCTACACCTTC.

The chain couples TRBV7-9 to TRBJ2-1; 10 bases fit TRBD2. CDR3 length: 16 residues. V was clipped by 1 base and J by 2 bases; unmatched bases: 2. Per the germline V gene, CDR1 is SEHNR and CDR2 is FQNEAQ (reference sequence). CDR3 in DNA: TGTGCCAGCAGCTTAGTTGGACTAGCGGCCTACAATGAGCAGTTCTTC. Translated, it gives CASSLVGLAAYNEQFF.

Only one count was recorded for this clone. The rearrangement uses TRBV7-9 and TRBJ1-1; TRBD1 is a possible D gene (5 bases). Germline V gene data show CDR1 as SEHNR and CDR2 as FQNEAQ (reference sequence). The CDR3 extends over 11 amino acids. V lost 3 bases and J 11 bases, leaving 10 bases between the germline ends. CDR3 amino acids: CASSFSPGAFF. The CDR3, as DNA: TGTGCCAGCAGCTTTTCCCCAGGGGCTTTCTTT.

The J gene is TRBJ2-1, the V gene TRBV7-9; TRBD1 matches 8 bases. The junction had 7 bases not matched to a gene; V was cut back by 2 bases and J by 7 bases. Per the germline V gene, CDR1 is SEHNR and CDR2 is FQNEAQ (reference sequence). This CDR3 region has 15 residues. The CDR3 sequence is CASSLSGQASNEQFF. For the CDR3, the DNA is TGTGCCAGCAGCTTATCGGGACAGGCATCGAATGAGCAGTTCTTC.

The chain links TRBV28 to TRBJ1-2, with a possible D match to TRBD1 (6 bases). The CDR3 has 16 residues. CDR1 and CDR2 (germline): MDHEN, SYDVKM. The V and J ends lost 4 bases and 5 bases respectively, with 20 bases between them. CDR3 amino acids: CASSSPTGPAQYGYTF. CDR3 DNA: TGTGCCAGCAGTTCCCCGACAGGACCAGCCCAATATGGCTACACCTTC.

The J gene is TRBJ2-2, the V gene TRBV13, with D possibly TRBD2 on 6 matching bases. CDR1 is PRHDT and CDR2 is FYEKMQ in the germline V gene (reference sequence). The ends were cut back, 5 bases at V and 5 bases at J, with 12 bases in the middle. The CDR3 length is 14 residues. The CDR3 here is CASSPTSFTGELFF. CDR3 DNA sequence: TGTGCCAGCAGCCCGACTAGTTTTACCGGGGAGCTGTTTTTT. Full variable domain (rest looked up from reference TRBV13 and TRBJ2-2): AAGVIQSPRHLIKEKRETATLKCYPIPRHDTVYWYQQGPGQDPQFLISFYEKMQSDKGSIPDRFSAQQFSDYHSELNMSSLELGDSALYFCASSPTSFTGELFFGEGSRLTVL.

The rearrangement uses TRBV7-9 and TRBJ2-7; 10 nucleotides agree with TRBD2. After removal of 4 bases from V and 6 bases from J, the junction contained 6 bases not matched to a gene. Germline assignment: CDR1 SEHNR and CDR2 FQNEAQ (reference sequence). The CDR3 extends over 14 amino acids. CDR3 DNA sequence: TGTGCCAGCAGCTCGGCACTAGCGGGACCCGAGCAGTACTTC. Protein: CASSSALAGPEQYF. Looking up the rest from reference TRBV7-9 and TRBJ2-7 gives the full variable domain: DTGVSQNPRHKITKRGQNVTFRCDPISEHNRLYWYRQTLGQGPEFLTYFQNEAQLEKSRLLSDRFSAERPKGSFSTLEIQRTEQGDSAMYLCASSSALAGPEQYFGPGTRLTVT.